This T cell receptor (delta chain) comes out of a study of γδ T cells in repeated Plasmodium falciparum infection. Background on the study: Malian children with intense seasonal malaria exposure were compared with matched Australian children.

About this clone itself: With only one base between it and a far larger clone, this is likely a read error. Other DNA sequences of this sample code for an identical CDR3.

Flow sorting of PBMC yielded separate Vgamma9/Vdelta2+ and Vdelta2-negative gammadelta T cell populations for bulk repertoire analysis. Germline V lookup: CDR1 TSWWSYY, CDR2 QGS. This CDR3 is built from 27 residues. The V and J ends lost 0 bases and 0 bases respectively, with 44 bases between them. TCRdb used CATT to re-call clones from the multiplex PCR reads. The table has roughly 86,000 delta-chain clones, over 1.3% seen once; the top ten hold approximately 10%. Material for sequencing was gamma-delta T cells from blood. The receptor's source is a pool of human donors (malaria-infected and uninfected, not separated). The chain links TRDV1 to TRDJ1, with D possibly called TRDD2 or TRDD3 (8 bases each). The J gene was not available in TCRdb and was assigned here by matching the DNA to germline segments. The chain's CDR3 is CALGELKTVLVTSYVWWGITYTDKLIF. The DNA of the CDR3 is TGTGCTCTTGGGGAACTAAAGACGGTATTGGTAACTTCCTACGTCTGGTGGGGGATTACTTACACCGATAAACTCATCTTT.